What follows are 31 T cell receptor beta chains derived from one specimen sequenced in a study of shared clonotypes between healthy human individuals. Measured with immunoSEQ multiplex PCR; TCRdb has only the in-frame clones, and not every one. Of approximately 600,000 clones in the sample, around 95% were seen once. Positively selected for CCR7, the CD45RO-negative cells used as naive CD8 cells excluded terminally differentiated effector memory CD45RA+ cells. The sequenced sample consisted of naive CD8+ T cells sorted from blood. Source of these receptors: a woman aged 30 to 39 in good health.

CDR3 loop: CAISAGTGGLYEQYF. As DNA, the CDR3 is TGTGCCATCAGCGCCGGGACAGGCGGCCTCTACGAGCAGTACTTC. The chain combines TRBV10-3 with TRBJ2-7; 8 nucleotides line up with TRBD1. This CDR3 has 15 residues. Trimming at V came to 6 bases and at J to 3 bases, leaving 10 bases not matched to a gene. Per germline, CDR1 ENHRY and CDR2 SYGVKD.

The chain links TRBV5-1 to TRBJ2-7; D uncertain. V gave up 0 bases and J gave up 2 bases, with 12 bases separating them. Germline CDR1 is SGHRS and CDR2 is YFSETQ. The CDR3 has 15 residues. CDR3 sequence reads: CASSLERNPAYEQYF. In DNA form, the CDR3 reads TGCGCCAGCAGCTTGGAAAGGAACCCAGCCTACGAGCAGTACTTC.

CDR3 residues: CASTPGTSGRIPYEQYF. The CDR3 nucleotides read TGTGCCAGTACGCCCGGGACTAGCGGGAGAATCCCCTACGAGCAGTACTTC. The chain is built from TRBV19 and TRBJ2-7, with TRBD2 matching over 14 bases. The germline gives CDR1 LNHDA, CDR2 SQIVND (reference sequence). The ends lost 7 bases at V and 2 bases at J; junction bases unmatched: 10. The CDR3 length is 17 residues. The full variable domain, its missing parts supplied by reference TRBV19 and TRBJ2-7, is DGGITQSPKYLFRKEGQNVTLSCEQNLNHDAMYWYRQDPGQGLRLIYYSQIVNDFQKGDIAEGYSVSREKKESFPLTVTSAQKNPTAFYLCASTPGTSGRIPYEQYFGPGTRLTVT.

J is TRBJ1-5 and V is TRBV15; D possibly corresponds to TRBD1 (6 bases). V shed 5 bases and J shed 5 bases, with 13 bases lying between them. This CDR3 has 14 residues. Germline CDR1 is LNHNV and CDR2 is YYDKDF (reference sequence). The CDR3 region has the DNA TGTGCCACCAGCGGCCGCAGGGGCGATCAGCCCCAGCATTTT. It encodes CATSGRRGDQPQHF.

The V gene is TRBV30, the J gene TRBJ2-1; 10 bases map to TRBD2. The CDR3 totals 18 residues. Germline V gene lookup returns CDR1 GTSNPN and CDR2 SVGIG (reference sequence). The V and J ends lost 5 bases and 3 bases, in that order; junction bases with no gene match: 16. The CDR3 sequence is CAWGGLSGRQTRYNEQFF. CDR3 nucleotides: TGTGCCTGGGGTGGCCTTAGCGGGAGGCAAACACGCTACAATGAGCAGTTCTTC.

This chain joins TRBV28 and TRBJ1-4; D gene unclear. This CDR3 is 17 amino acids long. The V end was cut by 5 bases, the J end by 4 bases, with 20 bases between. Looked up from germline, CDR1 is MDHEN and CDR2 is SYDVKM. The CDR3 loop is CASSPRLAWGVNEKLFF. Here the CDR3 DNA reads TGTGCCAGCAGTCCGCGCCTTGCTTGGGGTGTTAATGAAAAACTGTTTTTT.

The chain carries TRBV6-5 and TRBJ2-1; 7 bases map to TRBD1. Germline V gene lookup returns CDR1 MNHEY and CDR2 SVGAGI. CDR3 size: 14 residues. The J segment lost 8 bases and the V segment lost 9 bases, leaving 13 bases of the junction unmatched. This CDR3 is CASSSTGSNDEQFF. Written as DNA, the CDR3 is TGTGCCAGTTCCTCGACAGGGTCGAACGATGAGCAGTTCTTC.

The chain uses TRBV5-5 and TRBJ2-7; D is unclear. Trimming shortened V by 0 bases and J by 6 bases, and 10 bases separated the two germline ends. The germline V gene encodes CDR1 SGHKS and CDR2 YYEKEE (reference sequence). This CDR3 has 13 amino acids. In nucleotides, the CDR3 is TGTGCCAGCAGCTTGGCGTACGAGGTCGAGCAGTACTTC. This sequence encodes CASSLAYEVEQYF.

V and J are TRBV14 and TRBJ2-1; 8 nucleotides line up with TRBD2. Per germline, CDR1 SGHDN and CDR2 FVKESK. The length of the CDR3 is 15 residues. J gave up 9 bases and V 4 bases, and 11 bases lay outside the gene matches. The CDR3 is CASSLVAGPDGEQFF. The CDR3 DNA follows: TGTGCCAGCAGCCTGGTAGCGGGACCGGACGGTGAGCAGTTCTTC. Based on the CDR3 plus reference TRBV14 and TRBJ2-1, the full variable domain is EAGVTQFPSHSVIEKGQTVTLRCDPISGHDNLYWYRRVMGKEIKFLLHFVKESKQDESGMPNNRFLAERTGGTYSTLKVQPAELEDSGVYFCASSLVAGPDGEQFFGPGTRLTVL.

The rearrangement joins TRBV7-9 to TRBJ2-7; 7 positions agree with TRBD2. CDR1 and CDR2 (germline): SEHNR, FQNEAQ (reference sequence). V lost 2 bases and J lost 7; bases outside the gene matches: 5. This CDR3 comprises 13 residues. CDR3 amino acids: CASSLIGAGEQYF. CDR3 coding DNA: TGTGCCAGCAGCTTAATCGGAGCGGGGGAGCAGTACTTC.

Points on this clone: Other DNA sequences within the sample encode an identical CDR3. CDR3 bases: TGTGCCAGCAGCCCCCCCCGGGACTACGAGCAGTACTTC. This encodes CASSPPRDYEQYF. The chain is built from TRBV7-9 and TRBJ2-7; possibly TRBD2 for D (5 bases). Trimming took off 5 bases at V and 3 bases at J, with 11 bases between the two ends. CDR1 and CDR2 from the germline V gene are SEHNR and FQNEAQ (reference sequence). This CDR3 spans 13 amino acids.

The chain recombines TRBV6-6 with TRBJ2-1, with D unclear. Trimming stripped 4 bases from V and 0 bases from J, with 10 bases between. CDR1 and CDR2 from the germline V gene are MNHNY and SVGAGI (reference sequence). The CDR3 is made up of 15 amino acids. This CDR3 is CASSSIIHSYNEQFF. The DNA of the CDR3 is TGTGCCAGCAGTTCGATTATCCACTCCTACAATGAGCAGTTCTTC.

The chain has TRBV19 and TRBJ1-2; TRBD1 aligns across 7 bases. The length of the CDR3 is 13 residues. V trimming: 6 bases; J trimming: 6 bases; junction bases outside the gene matches: 7. CDR1 is LNHDA, CDR2 SQIVND, per germline (reference sequence). The CDR3 region has the DNA TGTGCCAGTAGCGTCGCCGGGACAGATGGCTACACCTTC. Its translation: CASSVAGTDGYTF.

V usage is TRBV6-1 and J usage is TRBJ2-3; D is possibly TRBD2 (6 bases). Germline loops: CDR1 MNHNS, CDR2 SASEGT. V lost 4 bases, J lost 4 bases, and 12 bases lay in between. The CDR3 covers 14 residues. In nucleotides, the CDR3 is TGTGCCAGCAGTGGCGGGGTGAGGTCAGATACGCAGTATTTT. It encodes CASSGGVRSDTQYF.

The chain is built from TRBV28 and TRBJ2-7, with TRBD2 identical over 7 bases. CDR3 length: 15 residues. Germline V lookup: CDR1 MDHEN, CDR2 SYDVKM. The V gene end was trimmed by 2 bases and the J gene end by 2 bases; junction bases not matched to a gene: 6. CDR3 region: CASSLLAVHTYEQYF. The DNA of the CDR3 is TGTGCCAGCAGTTTACTAGCGGTACACACCTACGAGCAGTACTTC.

The chain recombines TRBV2 with TRBJ1-5; the D gene is possibly TRBD1 (5 bases). V lost 3 bases and J lost 6, with 15 bases in between. Looked up from germline, CDR1 is SNHLY and CDR2 is FYNNEI. The CDR3 sequence is 15 residues long. CDR3 bases: TGTGCCAGCAGTGAGCTGGGCAGGGACGGTCAGCCCCAGCATTTT. This sequence encodes CASSELGRDGQPQHF.

This sequence joins TRBV4-1 and TRBJ1-1, with D possibly TRBD1 on 5 matching bases. In germline, CDR1 is MGHRA, CDR2 YSYEKL. V was cut by 1 base and J by 1 base, with 10 bases left in between. The CDR3 consists of 15 residues. The DNA for the CDR3 is TGCGCCAGCAGCCAAGTTGGGACTGGGAACACTGAAGCTTTCTTT. Translation: CASSQVGTGNTEAFF.

The V gene is TRBV4-1, the J gene TRBJ1-2; 7 bases match TRBD1. Germline loops: CDR1 MGHRA, CDR2 YSYEKL. Unmatched junction bases numbered 9, after V lost 4 bases and J lost 4 bases. The CDR3 runs to 15 residues. The CDR3 reads CASSPRTGASYGYTF. The CDR3, as DNA: TGCGCCAGCAGCCCCCGGACAGGTGCTAGCTATGGCTACACCTTC.

This sequence joins TRBV29-1 and TRBJ2-5, with D perhaps matching TRBD2 (5 bases). Trimming cost V 3 bases and J 5 bases, with 16 bases left between them. The CDR3 contains 14 residues. The germline gives CDR1 SQVTM, CDR2 ANQGSEA. The CDR3 DNA is TGCAGCGTTGACCCAGGCCACGGGGAGGAGACCCAGTACTTC. This gives the protein CSVDPGHGEETQYF.

The V and J genes are TRBV5-4 and TRBJ1-1; D is perhaps TRBD1 (6 bases). The CDR3 is 12 residues long. Germline CDR1 SGHNT, CDR2 YYREEE (reference sequence). V shed 4 bases and J shed 3 bases, with 7 bases lying between them. As DNA, the CDR3 is TGTGCCAGCAGCCAGGGGCACACTGAAGCTTTCTTT. Protein product: CASSQGHTEAFF. The full variable domain, with the rest looked up from reference TRBV5-4 and TRBJ1-1, is ETGVTQSPTHLIKTRGQQVTLRCSSQSGHNTVSWYQQALGQGPQFIFQYYREEENGRGNFPPRFSGLQFPNYSSELNVNALELDDSALYLCASSQGHTEAFFGQGTRLTVV.

This clone was recorded a few times. This chain connects TRBV28 to TRBJ2-7; weak D call: TRBD2 (5 bases). CDR1 and CDR2 from the germline V gene are MDHEN and SYDVKM. V dropped 6 bases and J dropped 5 bases, with 17 bases sitting between them. The CDR3 is 14 residues long. CDR3 DNA sequence: TGTGCCAGCAGGACCCCCCCGGCCGGGGACGAGCAGTACTTC. Translation: CASRTPPAGDEQYF.

This clone has only one observation. The chain carries TRBV10-1 and TRBJ2-1, with D unclear. Germline V gene sequence: CDR1 WNHNN, CDR2 SYGVQD (reference sequence). The CDR3 extends over 13 amino acids. V lost 6 bases and J lost 12, with 18 bases in between. CDR3 sequence (DNA): TGCGCCAGCAGGGACGATCCCTCCCGGAGGCAGTTCTTC. It yields the protein CASRDDPSRRQFF.

The rearrangement uses TRBV5-4 and TRBJ2-3; D remains unclear. Germline V gene lookup returns CDR1 SGHNT and CDR2 YYREEE (reference sequence). The CDR3 spans 14 residues. V lost 5 bases and J lost 0, with 10 bases in between. CDR3 amino acids: CASSGRSSTDTQYF. The CDR3 DNA is TGTGCCAGCAGTGGTAGGTCTAGCACAGATACGCAGTATTTT. The full variable domain, in which reference TRBV5-4 and TRBJ2-3 provide the parts outside the CDR3, is ETGVTQSPTHLIKTRGQQVTLRCSSQSGHNTVSWYQQALGQGPQFIFQYYREEENGRGNFPPRFSGLQFPNYSSELNVNALELDDSALYLCASSGRSSTDTQYFGPGTRLTVL.

The V gene is TRBV13, the J gene TRBJ2-5, with D perhaps being TRBD1 or TRBD2 (5 bases each). Per the germline V gene, CDR1 is PRHDT and CDR2 is FYEKMQ (reference sequence). The V and J ends lost 5 bases and 2 bases respectively, with 12 bases between them. CDR3 length: 14 residues. CDR3 region: CASSLPGRQETQYF. CDR3 nucleotide sequence: TGTGCCAGCAGCCTACCGGGACGACAAGAGACCCAGTACTTC.

CDR3 nucleotides: TGTGCCAGCAGACCGCTCGGGGGGCGAGGGGAGCAGTACTTC. It is translated as CASRPLGGRGEQYF. The chain combines TRBV7-2 with TRBJ2-7; TRBD2 might be the D (7 bases). The V end lost 6 bases, the J end lost 7 bases, and 19 bases lay between the germline ends. CDR3 length: 14 amino acids. Per germline, CDR1 SGHTA and CDR2 FQGNSA.

The CDR3 DNA reads TGTGCCAGCAGTTACGCACAGGGGGGGGTCGTCTATGGCTACACCTTC. Translation: CASSYAQGGVVYGYTF. The chain couples TRBV6-5 to TRBJ1-2, with 8 bases fitting TRBD1. The CDR3 has 16 amino acids. Germline CDR1 and CDR2: MNHEY and SVGAGI. V lost 2 bases and J lost 4; bases outside the gene matches: 9.

The V and J genes are TRBV21-1 and TRBJ1-5; the table calls TRBD1, which could not be checked here. TRBV21-1 constitutes a pseudogene. This CDR3 comprises 14 residues. The DNA of the CDR3 is TGTGCCAGCAGTCCCAGGGTGCGGAATCAGCCCCAGCATTTT. It translates to CASSPRVRNQPQHF.

This clone was seen a single time. The genes are TRBV7-9 and TRBJ2-1, with D maybe TRBD1 (5 bases). The CDR3 is 13 residues long. The V gene lost 3 bases and the J gene lost 4 bases, with 7 bases spanning the gap. CDR1 and CDR2 (germline): SEHNR, FQNEAQ (reference sequence). CDR3 bases: TGTGCCAGCAGCTTCCAGGGATACAATGAGCAGTTCTTC. Translation: CASSFQGYNEQFF.

The V and J genes are TRBV28 and TRBJ2-7; a possible D gene is TRBD1 (5 bases). Germline lookup yields CDR1 MDHEN and CDR2 SYDVKM. Trimming shortened V by 6 bases and J by 0 bases, and 12 bases separated the two germline ends. The CDR3 has 14 residues. The CDR3 DNA reads as TGTGCCAGCAGCCGTAGACAGCGCTCCTACGAGCAGTACTTC. It is translated as CASSRRQRSYEQYF.

The V gene is TRBV29-1, the J gene TRBJ2-7, with D tentatively TRBD1 (6 bases). V was pared by 2 bases and J by 5 bases, with 7 bases between. Germline V gene data show CDR1 as SQVTM and CDR2 as ANQGSEA. The CDR3 runs 11 residues. The CDR3 DNA reads TGCAGCGTTGAATACAGGGACGAGCAGTACTTC. Translated, it gives CSVEYRDEQYF.

The chain employs TRBV5-4 and TRBJ1-3; D is uncertain. The CDR3 sequence is 15 residues long. Germline values: CDR1 SGHNT, CDR2 YYREEE (reference sequence). Trimming pared 2 bases from V and 0 bases from J, leaving 9 bases between. CDR3 coding DNA: TGTGCCAGCAGCTTCGGACCGTTCTCTGGAAACACCATATATTTT. It codes for CASSFGPFSGNTIYF.